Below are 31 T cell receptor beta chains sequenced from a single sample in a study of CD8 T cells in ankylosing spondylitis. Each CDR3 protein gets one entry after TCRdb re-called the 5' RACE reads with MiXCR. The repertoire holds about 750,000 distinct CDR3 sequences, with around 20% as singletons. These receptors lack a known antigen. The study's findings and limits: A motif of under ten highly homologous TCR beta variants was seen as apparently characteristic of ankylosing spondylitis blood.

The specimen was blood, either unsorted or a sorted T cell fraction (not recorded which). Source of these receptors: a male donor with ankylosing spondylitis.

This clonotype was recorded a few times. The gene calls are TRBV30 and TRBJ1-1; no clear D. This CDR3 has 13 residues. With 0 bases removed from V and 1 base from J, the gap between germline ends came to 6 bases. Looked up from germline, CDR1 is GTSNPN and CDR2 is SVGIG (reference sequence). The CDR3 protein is CAWSVLPNTEAFF. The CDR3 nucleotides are TGTGCCTGGAGTGTACTCCCGAACACTGAAGCTTTCTTT.

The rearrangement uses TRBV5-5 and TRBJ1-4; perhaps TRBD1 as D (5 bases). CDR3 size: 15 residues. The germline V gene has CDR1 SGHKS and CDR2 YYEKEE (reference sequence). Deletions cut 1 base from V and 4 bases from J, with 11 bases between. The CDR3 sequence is CASSLRQLVNEKLFF. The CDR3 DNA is TGTGCCAGCAGCTTGCGACAGCTAGTTAATGAAAAACTGTTTTTT.

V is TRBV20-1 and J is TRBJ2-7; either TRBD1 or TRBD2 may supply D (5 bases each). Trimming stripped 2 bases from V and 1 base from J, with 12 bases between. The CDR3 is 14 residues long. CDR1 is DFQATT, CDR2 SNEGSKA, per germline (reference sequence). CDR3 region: CSARRGTGSYEQYF. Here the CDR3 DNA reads TGCAGTGCTAGACGAGGGACGGGATCCTACGAGCAGTACTTC.

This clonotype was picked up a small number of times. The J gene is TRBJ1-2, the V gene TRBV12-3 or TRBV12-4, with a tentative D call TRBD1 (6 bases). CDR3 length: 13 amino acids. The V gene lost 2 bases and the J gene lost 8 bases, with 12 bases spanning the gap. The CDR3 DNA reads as TGTGCCAGCAGTTTATTGGACAGCGCGGGCTACACCTTC. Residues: CASSLLDSAGYTF.

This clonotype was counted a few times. The CDR3 DNA reads as TGTGCCAGCAGTTTGAAGCTGGCGCAGTATTTT. Translated, it gives CASSLKLAQYF. V gene TRBV12-3 or TRBV12-4 combines with J gene TRBJ2-3; D gene ambiguous. Trimming stripped 3 bases from V and 10 bases from J, with 8 bases between. There are 11 residues in the CDR3.

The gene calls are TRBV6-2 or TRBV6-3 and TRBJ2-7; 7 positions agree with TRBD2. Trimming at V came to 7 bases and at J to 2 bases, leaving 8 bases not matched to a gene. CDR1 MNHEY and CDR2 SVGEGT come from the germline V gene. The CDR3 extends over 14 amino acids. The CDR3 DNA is TGTGCCAGCAATTGGCGGGAGACCCCCTACGAGCAGTACTTC. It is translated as CASNWRETPYEQYF.

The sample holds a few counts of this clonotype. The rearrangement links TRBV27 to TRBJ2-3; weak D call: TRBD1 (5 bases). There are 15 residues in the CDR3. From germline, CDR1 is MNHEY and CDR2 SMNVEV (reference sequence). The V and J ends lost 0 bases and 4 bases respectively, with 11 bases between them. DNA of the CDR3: TGTGCCAGCAGTTTATCCCAATGGGGCGCAGATACGCAGTATTTT. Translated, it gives CASSLSQWGADTQYF.

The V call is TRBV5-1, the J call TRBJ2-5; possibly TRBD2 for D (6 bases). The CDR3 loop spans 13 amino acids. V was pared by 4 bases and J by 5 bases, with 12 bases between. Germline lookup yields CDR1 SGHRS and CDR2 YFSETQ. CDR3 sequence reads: CASSRGGSETQYF. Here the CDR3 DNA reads TGCGCCAGCAGCCGCGGAGGGTCGGAGACCCAGTACTTC.

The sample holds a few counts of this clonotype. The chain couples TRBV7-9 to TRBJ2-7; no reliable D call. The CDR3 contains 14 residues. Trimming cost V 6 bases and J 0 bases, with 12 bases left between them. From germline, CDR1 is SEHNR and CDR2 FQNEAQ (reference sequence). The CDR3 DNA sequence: TGTGCCAGCAGTTCCTCCTCGGACTCCTACGAGCAGTACTTC. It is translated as CASSSSSDSYEQYF.

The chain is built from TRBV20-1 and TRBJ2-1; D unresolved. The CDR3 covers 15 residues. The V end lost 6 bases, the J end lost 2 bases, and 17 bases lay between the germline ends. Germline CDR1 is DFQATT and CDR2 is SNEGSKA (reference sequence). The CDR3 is CSATPNPGPYNEQFF. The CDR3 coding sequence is TGCAGTGCCACCCCAAATCCGGGCCCCTACAATGAGCAGTTCTTC.

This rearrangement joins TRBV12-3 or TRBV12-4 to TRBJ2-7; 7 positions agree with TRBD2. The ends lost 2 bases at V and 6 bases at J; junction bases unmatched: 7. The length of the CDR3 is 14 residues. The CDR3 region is CASSLWSGTGEQYF. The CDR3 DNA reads TGTGCCAGCAGTTTATGGAGCGGGACCGGCGAGCAGTACTTC.

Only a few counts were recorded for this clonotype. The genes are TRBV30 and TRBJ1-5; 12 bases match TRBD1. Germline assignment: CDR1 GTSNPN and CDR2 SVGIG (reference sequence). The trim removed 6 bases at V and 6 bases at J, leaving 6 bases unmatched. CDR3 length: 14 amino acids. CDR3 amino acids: CACRDRGQGQPQHF. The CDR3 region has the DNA TGTGCCTGCCGGGACAGGGGGCAAGGTCAGCCCCAGCATTTT.

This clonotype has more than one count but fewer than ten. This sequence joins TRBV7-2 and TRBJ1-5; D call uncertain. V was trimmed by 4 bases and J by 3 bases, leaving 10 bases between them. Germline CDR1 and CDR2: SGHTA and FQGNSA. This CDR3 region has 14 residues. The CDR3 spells CASSSSGVNQPQHF. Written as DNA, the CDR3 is TGTGCCAGCAGCTCCTCCGGGGTCAATCAGCCCCAGCATTTT.

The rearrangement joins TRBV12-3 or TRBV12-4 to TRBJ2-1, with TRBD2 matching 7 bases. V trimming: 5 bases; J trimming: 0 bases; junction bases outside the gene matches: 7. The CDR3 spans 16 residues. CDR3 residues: CASSRSGARSYNEQFF. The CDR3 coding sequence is TGTGCCAGCAGTCGCAGCGGGGCCCGCTCCTACAATGAGCAGTTCTTC.

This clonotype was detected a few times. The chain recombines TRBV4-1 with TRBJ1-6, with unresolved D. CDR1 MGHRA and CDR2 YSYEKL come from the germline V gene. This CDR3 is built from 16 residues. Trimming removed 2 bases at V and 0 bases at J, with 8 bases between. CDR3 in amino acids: CASSQFRGSYNSPLHF. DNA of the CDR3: TGCGCCAGCAGCCAATTCCGGGGCTCCTATAATTCACCCCTCCACTTT.

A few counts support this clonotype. DNA of the CDR3: TGTGCCAGCAGCTCCCCGGATCAATCCACCGGGGAGCTGTTTTTT. Amino acids: CASSSPDQSTGELFF. The chain uses TRBV7-3 and TRBJ2-2; D gene uncertain. CDR1 is SGHTA and CDR2 is FQGTGA in the germline V gene. The CDR3 has 15 amino acids. Trimming removed 4 bases at V and 4 bases at J, with 13 bases between.

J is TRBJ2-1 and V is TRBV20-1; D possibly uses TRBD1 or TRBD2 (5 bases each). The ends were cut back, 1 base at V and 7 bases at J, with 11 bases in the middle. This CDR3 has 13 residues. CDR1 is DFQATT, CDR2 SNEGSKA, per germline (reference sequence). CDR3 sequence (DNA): TGCAGTGCTAGAGCCGGGACCGGGAATGAGCAGTTCTTC. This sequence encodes CSARAGTGNEQFF.

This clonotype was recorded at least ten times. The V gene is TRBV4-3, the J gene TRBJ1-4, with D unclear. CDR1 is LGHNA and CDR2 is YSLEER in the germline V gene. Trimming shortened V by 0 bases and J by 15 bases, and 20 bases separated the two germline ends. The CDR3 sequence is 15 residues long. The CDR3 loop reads CASSQETGVRGKVFF. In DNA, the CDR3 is TGCGCCAGCAGCCAAGAGACTGGTGTACGCGGCAAAGTGTTTTTT.

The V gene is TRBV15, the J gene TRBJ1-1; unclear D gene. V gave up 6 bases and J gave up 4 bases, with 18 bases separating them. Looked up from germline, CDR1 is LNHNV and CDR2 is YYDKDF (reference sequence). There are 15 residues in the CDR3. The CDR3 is CATRGFGELGTEAFF. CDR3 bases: TGTGCCACCAGGGGATTTGGGGAATTGGGCACTGAAGCTTTCTTT. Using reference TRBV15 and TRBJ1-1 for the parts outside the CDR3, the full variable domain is DAMVIQNPRYQVTQFGKPVTLSCSQTLNHNVMYWYQQKSSQAPKLLFHYYDKDFNNEADTPDNFQSRRPNTSFCFLDIRSPGLGDTAMYLCATRGFGELGTEAFFGQGTRLTVV.

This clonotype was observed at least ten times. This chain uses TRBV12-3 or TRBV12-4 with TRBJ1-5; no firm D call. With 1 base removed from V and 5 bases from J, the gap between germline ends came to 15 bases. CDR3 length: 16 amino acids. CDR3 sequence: CASSLGVRLGDQPQHF. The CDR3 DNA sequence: TGTGCCAGCAGTTTAGGGGTCAGGTTGGGAGATCAGCCCCAGCATTTT.

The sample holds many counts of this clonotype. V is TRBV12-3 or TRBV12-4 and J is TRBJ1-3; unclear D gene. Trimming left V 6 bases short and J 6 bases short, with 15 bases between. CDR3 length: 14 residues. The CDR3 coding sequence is TGTGCCAGCAGCCGCCCCCCAGGAGAAAACACCATATATTTT. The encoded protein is CASSRPPGENTIYF.

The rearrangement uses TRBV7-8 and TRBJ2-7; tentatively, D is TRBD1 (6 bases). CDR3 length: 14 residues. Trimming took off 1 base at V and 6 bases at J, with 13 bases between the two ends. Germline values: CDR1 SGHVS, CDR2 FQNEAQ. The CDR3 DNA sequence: TGTGCCAGCAGCTTAGGGGACACCCCCCCCGAGCAGTACTTC. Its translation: CASSLGDTPPEQYF.

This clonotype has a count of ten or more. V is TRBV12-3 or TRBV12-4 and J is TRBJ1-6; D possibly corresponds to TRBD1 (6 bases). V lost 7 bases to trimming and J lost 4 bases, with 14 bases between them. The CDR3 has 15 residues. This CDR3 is CASTLGTTYNSPLHF. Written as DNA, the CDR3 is TGTGCCAGCACCCTGGGGACAACTTATAATTCACCCCTCCACTTT.

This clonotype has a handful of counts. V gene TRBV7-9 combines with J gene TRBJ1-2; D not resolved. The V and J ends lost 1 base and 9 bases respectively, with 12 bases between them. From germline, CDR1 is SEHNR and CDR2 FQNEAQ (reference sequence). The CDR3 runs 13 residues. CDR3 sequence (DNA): TGTGCCAGCAGCTTAGTTTGGGATCCCAGCTACACCTTC. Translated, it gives CASSLVWDPSYTF.

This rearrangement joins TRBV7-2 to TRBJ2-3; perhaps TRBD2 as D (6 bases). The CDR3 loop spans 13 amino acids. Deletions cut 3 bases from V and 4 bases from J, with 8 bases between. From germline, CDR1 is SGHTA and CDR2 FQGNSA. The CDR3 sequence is CASSLTSSDTQYF. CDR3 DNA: TGTGCCAGCAGCTTGACTAGTTCAGATACGCAGTATTTT.

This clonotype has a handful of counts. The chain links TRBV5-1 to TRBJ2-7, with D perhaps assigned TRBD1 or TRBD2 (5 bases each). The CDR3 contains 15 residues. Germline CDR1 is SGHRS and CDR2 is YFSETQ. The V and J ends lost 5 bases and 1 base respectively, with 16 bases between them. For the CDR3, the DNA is TGCGCCAGCAGGCCGACCGGGACGAAGTCCTACGAGCAGTACTTC. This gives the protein CASRPTGTKSYEQYF.

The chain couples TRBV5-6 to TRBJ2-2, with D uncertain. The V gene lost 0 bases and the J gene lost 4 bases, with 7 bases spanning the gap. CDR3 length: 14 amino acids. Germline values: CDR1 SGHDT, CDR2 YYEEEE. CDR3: CASSLVAFTGELFF. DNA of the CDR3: TGTGCCAGCAGCTTGGTAGCTTTCACCGGGGAGCTGTTTTTT. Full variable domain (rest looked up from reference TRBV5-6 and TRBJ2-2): DAGVTQSPTHLIKTRGQQVTLRCSPKSGHDTVSWYQQALGQGPQFIFQYYEEEERQRGNFPDRFSGHQFPNYSSELNVNALLLGDSALYLCASSLVAFTGELFFGEGSRLTVL.

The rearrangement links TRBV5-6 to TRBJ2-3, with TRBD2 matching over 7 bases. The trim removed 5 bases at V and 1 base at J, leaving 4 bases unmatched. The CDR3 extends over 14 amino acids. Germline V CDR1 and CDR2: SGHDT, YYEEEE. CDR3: CASRRLARTDTQYF. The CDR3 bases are TGTGCCAGCAGAAGACTAGCCCGCACAGATACGCAGTATTTT.

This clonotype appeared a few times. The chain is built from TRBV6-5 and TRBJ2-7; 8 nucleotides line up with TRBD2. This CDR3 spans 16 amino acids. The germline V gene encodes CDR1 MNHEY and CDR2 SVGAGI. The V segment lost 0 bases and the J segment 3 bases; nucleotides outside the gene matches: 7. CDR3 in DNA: TGTGCCAGCAGTTACTCGGTGGCGAGCGGGAGCTACGAGCAGTACTTC. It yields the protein CASSYSVASGSYEQYF.

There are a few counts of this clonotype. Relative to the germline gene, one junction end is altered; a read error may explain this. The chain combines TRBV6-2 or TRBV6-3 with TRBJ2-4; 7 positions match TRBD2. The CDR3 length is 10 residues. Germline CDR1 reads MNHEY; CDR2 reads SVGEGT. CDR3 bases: TGTGCCAGCATTGTGGCGGGAGCTGACTTC. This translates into CASIVAGADF.

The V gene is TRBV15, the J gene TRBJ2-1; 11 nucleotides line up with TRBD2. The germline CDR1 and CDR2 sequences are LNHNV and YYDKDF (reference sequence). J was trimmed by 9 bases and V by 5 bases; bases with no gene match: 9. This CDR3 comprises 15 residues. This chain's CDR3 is CATSELAGVHSEQFF. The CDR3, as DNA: TGTGCCACCAGCGAACTAGCGGGGGTACACAGTGAGCAGTTCTTC.